Following are 2 T cell receptor beta chains from one sample sequenced in a study of blood T cell repertoires in COVID-19. Measured with immunoSEQ multiplex PCR; TCRdb has only the in-frame clones, and not every one. The table records about 200,000 clones, 65% to 85% of them present only once. The sequencing sample was made of peripheral blood. These receptors were collected from a woman of 80 years or more with acute or convalescent COVID-19.

The chain is built from TRBV19 and TRBJ2-1; 12 nucleotides align to TRBD2. Germline CDR1 LNHDA, CDR2 SQIVND (reference sequence). The trim removed 5 bases at V and 1 base at J, leaving 9 bases unmatched. The CDR3 covers 18 residues. The CDR3 nucleotides read TGTGCCAGTAGTCCGAGACTAGCGGGAGTAGGATCCTACAATGAGCAGTTCTTC. This sequence encodes CASSPRLAGVGSYNEQFF.

The CDR3 DNA is TGTGCCAGTGCCGCCGGGTACGGTCAGCCCCAGCATTTT. Protein product: CASAAGYGQPQHF. The chain couples TRBV19 to TRBJ1-5; no clear D. This CDR3 is built from 13 residues. Germline V gene lookup returns CDR1 LNHDA and CDR2 SQIVND (reference sequence). V was trimmed by 8 bases and J by 6 bases, leaving 14 bases between them.